This T cell receptor (beta chain) was recovered during a study of T-cell memory formation after mild COVID-19. Study as a whole: Largely, TCR clusters stayed within a single donor.

Study-level results: Contracting CD4+ clones were located mainly in CM and EM, and CD8+ clones in EMRA. A subset of responding clones appeared in pre-infection memory, suggesting cross-reactive memory joined.

TCRdb analysed the 5' RACE reads with MiXCR anew, one entry per CDR3 protein. The data show some 29,000 distinct CDR3 sequences, roughly 15% seen once. This clonotype has a count of ten or more. The antigen is undetermined. The sequence was obtained from an adult who had mild COVID-19 (a few samples of this study predate the infection). Cell type and time point are not known. The specimen was PBMCs or a T cell subset sorted from them (not recorded which).

The CDR3: CASTPDLGNIQYF. The CDR3 nucleotides read TGCGCCAGCACCCCGGATCTGGGAAACATTCAGTACTTC. J is TRBJ2-4 and V is TRBV4-1; D remains unclear. The CDR3 length is 13 residues. CDR1 and CDR2 from the germline V gene are MGHRA and YSYEKL. Trimming left V 7 bases short and J 6 bases short, with 13 bases between.